Below are 8 T cell receptor beta chains sequenced from a single sample in a study of T cell responses to AZD1222 COVID-19 vaccine. Assay: immunoSEQ multiplex PCR; the TCRdb copy retains only in-frame clones and omits some. Of about 94,000 clones in the sample, less than 85% were seen once. The material sequenced was peripheral blood, taken 28 days after the second AZD1222 dose. The receptors were sampled from an adult who received the AZD1222 COVID-19 vaccine.

The J gene is TRBJ2-4, the V gene TRBV6-5, with TRBD2 matching 12 bases. The trim removed 6 bases at V and 9 bases at J, leaving 9 bases unmatched. CDR1 and CDR2 (germline): MNHEY, SVGAGI. The length of the CDR3 is 15 residues. The CDR3 DNA is TGTGCCAGCAGGGGGCGACTAGCGGGAGTAGGCATTCAGTACTTC. Its translation: CASRGRLAGVGIQYF.

This clone was found a few times. The J gene is TRBJ2-4, the V gene TRBV4-3; 9 positions match TRBD1. CDR3 length equals 19 residues. V was pared by 0 bases and J by 1 base, with 10 bases of the junction left unmatched. Germline lookup yields CDR1 LGHNA and CDR2 YSLEER. The CDR3 region has the DNA TGCGCCAGCAGCCAAGATCTTGTTGGGACAGGGAAGGCCAAAAACATTCAGTACTTC. Protein sequence: CASSQDLVGTGKAKNIQYF.

The chain joins TRBV28 to TRBJ1-4; the D gene is possibly TRBD1 (5 bases). The CDR3 length is 16 residues. Deletions cut 1 base from V and 5 bases from J, with 14 bases between. CDR1 MDHEN and CDR2 SYDVKM come from the germline V gene. This chain's CDR3 is CASSLSGSGINEKLFF. The CDR3 bases are TGTGCCAGCAGTTTATCGGGCTCAGGGATAAATGAAAAACTGTTTTTT.

CDR3 amino acids: CASRGFLRDRVNNEQFF. As DNA, the CDR3 is TGTGCCAGCAGAGGGTTTTTACGAGACAGGGTAAACAATGAGCAGTTCTTC. The chain employs TRBV21-1 and TRBJ2-1; TRBD1, as called in the table, went unchecked against the DNA. TRBV21-1 is a recognized pseudogene. This CDR3 comprises 17 residues.

The gene calls are TRBV19 and TRBJ1-5; 8 bases are shared with TRBD1. Trimming at V came to 4 bases and at J to 2 bases, leaving 4 bases not matched to a gene. Germline CDR1 LNHDA, CDR2 SQIVND (reference sequence). This CDR3 is 15 amino acids long. The CDR3 reads CASSRDRGGNQPQHF. CDR3 DNA sequence: TGTGCCAGTAGTAGAGACAGGGGTGGCAATCAGCCCCAGCATTTT. Full variable domain (remainder filled in from reference TRBV19 and TRBJ1-5): DGGITQSPKYLFRKEGQNVTLSCEQNLNHDAMYWYRQDPGQGLRLIYYSQIVNDFQKGDIAEGYSVSREKKESFPLTVTSAQKNPTAFYLCASSRDRGGNQPQHFGDGTRLSIL.

Regarding this clone: Other nucleotide sequences in the sample specify the same CDR3. This chain links TRBV28 with TRBJ2-3; no clear D gene. Germline V gene data show CDR1 as MDHEN and CDR2 as SYDVKM. Trimming removed 4 bases at V and 0 bases at J, with 2 bases between. The CDR3 is 12 amino acids. Here the CDR3 reads CASSYSTDTQYF. CDR3 bases: TGTGCCAGCAGTTATAGCACAGATACGCAGTATTTT.

The CDR3 loop reads CASSQALTGMNTEAFF. In nucleotides, the CDR3 is TGCGCCAGCAGCCAAGCATTGACCGGCATGAACACTGAAGCTTTCTTT. The V call is TRBV4-1, the J call TRBJ1-1, with D hard to call. The length of the CDR3 is 16 residues. Germline V gives CDR1 MGHRA, CDR2 YSYEKL. Deletions cut 1 base from V and 0 bases from J, with 12 bases between.

This clone is a singleton in its sample. This chain links TRBV6-5 with TRBJ2-7; 8 nucleotides agree with TRBD2. CDR1 MNHEY and CDR2 SVGAGI come from the germline V gene. After removal of 4 bases from V and 2 bases from J, the junction contained 7 bases not matched to a gene. The CDR3 runs to 15 residues. The CDR3 is CASSSLTSATYEQYF. The CDR3 bases are TGTGCCAGCAGTTCCCTGACTAGCGCAACCTACGAGCAGTACTTC.